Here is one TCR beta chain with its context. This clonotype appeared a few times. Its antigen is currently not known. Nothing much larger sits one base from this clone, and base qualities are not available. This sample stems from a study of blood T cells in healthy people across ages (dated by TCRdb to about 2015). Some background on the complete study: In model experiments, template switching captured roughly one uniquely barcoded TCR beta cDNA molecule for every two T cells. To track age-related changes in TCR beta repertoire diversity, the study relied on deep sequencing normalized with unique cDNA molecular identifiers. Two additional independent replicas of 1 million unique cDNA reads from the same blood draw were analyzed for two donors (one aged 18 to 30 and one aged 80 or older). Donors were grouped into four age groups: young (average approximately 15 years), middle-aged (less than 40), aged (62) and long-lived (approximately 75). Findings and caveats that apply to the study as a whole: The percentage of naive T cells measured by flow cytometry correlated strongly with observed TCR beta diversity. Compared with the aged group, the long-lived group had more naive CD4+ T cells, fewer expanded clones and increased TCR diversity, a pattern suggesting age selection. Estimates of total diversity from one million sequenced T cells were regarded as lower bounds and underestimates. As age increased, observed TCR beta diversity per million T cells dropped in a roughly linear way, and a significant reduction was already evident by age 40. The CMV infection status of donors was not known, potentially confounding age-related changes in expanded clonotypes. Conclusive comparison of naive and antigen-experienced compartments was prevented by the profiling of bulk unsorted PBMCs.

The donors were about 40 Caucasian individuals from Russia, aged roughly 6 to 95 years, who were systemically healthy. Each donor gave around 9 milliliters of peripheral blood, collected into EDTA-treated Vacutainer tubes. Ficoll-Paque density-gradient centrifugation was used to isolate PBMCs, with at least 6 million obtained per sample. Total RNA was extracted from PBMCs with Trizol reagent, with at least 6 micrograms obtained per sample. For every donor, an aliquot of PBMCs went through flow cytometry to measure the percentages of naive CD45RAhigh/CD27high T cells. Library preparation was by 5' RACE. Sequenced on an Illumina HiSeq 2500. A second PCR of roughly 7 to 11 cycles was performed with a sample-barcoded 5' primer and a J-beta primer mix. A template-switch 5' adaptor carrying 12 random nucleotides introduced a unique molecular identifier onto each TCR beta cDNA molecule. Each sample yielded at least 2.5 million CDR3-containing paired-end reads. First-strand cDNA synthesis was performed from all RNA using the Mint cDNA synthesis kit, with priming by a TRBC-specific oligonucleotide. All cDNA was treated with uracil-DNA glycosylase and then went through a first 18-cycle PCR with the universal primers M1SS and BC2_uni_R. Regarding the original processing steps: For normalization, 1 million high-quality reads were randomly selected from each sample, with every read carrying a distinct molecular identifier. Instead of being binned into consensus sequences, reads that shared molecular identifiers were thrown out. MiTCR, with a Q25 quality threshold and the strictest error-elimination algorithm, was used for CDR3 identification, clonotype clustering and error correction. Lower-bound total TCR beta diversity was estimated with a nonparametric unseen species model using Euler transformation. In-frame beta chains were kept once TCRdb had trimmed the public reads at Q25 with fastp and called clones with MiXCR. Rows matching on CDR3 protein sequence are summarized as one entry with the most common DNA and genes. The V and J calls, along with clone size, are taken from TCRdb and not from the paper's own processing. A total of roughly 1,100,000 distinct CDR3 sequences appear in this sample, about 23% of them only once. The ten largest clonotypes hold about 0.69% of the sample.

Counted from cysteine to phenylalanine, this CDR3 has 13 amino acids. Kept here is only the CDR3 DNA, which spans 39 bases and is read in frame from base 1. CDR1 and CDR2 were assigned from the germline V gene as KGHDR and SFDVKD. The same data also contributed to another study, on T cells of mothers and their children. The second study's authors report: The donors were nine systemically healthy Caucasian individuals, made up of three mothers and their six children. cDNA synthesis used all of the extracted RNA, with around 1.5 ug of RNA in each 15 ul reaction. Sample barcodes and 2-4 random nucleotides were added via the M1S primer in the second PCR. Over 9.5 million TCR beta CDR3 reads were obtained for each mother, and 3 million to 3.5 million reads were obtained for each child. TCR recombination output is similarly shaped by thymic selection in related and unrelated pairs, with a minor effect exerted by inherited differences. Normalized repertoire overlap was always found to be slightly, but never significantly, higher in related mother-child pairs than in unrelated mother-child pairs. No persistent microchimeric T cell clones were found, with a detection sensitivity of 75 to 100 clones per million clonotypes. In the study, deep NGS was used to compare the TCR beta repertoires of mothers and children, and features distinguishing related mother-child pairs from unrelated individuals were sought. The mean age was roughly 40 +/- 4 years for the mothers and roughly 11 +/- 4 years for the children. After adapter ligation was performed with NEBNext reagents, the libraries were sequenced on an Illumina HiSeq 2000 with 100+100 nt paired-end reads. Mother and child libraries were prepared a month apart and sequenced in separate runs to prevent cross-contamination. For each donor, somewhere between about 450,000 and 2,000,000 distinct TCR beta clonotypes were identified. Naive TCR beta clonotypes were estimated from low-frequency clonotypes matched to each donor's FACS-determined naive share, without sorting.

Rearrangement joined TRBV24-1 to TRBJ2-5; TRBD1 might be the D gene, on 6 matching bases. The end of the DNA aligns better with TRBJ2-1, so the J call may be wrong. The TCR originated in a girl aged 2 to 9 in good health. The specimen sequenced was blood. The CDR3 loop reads CATTDSLYNEQFF. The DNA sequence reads TGTGCCACCACGGACAGTCTCTACAATGAGCAGTTCTTC.